This TCR beta chain was recovered during a study of T cell repertoires in cytomegalovirus infection. The wider study: HLA-B-restricted CMV epitopes that are well studied, plus recently identified HLA-C-restricted ones, were used by the study. Public TCR beta signatures provided an indication of both CMV infection and a matching HLA type.

TCRdb re-derived calls from the reads in MiXCR, one entry per CDR3 protein. This table has about 220,000 distinct CDR3 sequences, about 40% appearing once. This clonotype has a handful of counts. What it binds is not known. From germline, CDR1 is SGHAT and CDR2 FQDESV (reference sequence). The CDR3 is made up of 12 amino acids. V shed 5 bases and J shed 5 bases, with 9 bases lying between them. The chain recombines TRBV11-1 with TRBJ2-5; D remains ambiguous. Material: CD8+ T cells from cultured PBMCs, obtained from culture after CMV antigen stimulation. The clonotype comes from a human donor in good health (CMV status not recorded). Some clones in this sample may be carry-over from other donors' samples. The CDR3 sequence is CASSRNGETQYF. As DNA, the CDR3 is TGTGCCAGCAGCAGGAACGGGGAGACCCAGTACTTC.